A selection of T cell receptor beta chains follows, all from one sample in a study of monozygotic twins with inflammatory bowel disease. From its re-call of the 5' RACE reads, TCRdb lists each CDR3 protein once, without DNA. The repertoire table contains about 160,000 distinct CDR3 sequences. What was sequenced was blood. The origin of the receptors is a human donor with ulcerative colitis or Crohn's disease, or a healthy co-twin of an affected twin (not recorded which). Each CDR3 is given with its conserved first and last residue. Fields, in order: J gene, V gene, CDR3 protein.

J: TRBJ2-5
V: TRBV7-3
CDR3: CASSRGSQDTQYF

J: TRBJ1-1
V: TRBV2
CDR3: CARETGYGTEAFF

J: TRBJ2-2
V: TRBV25-1
CDR3: CASRERGQARSTGELFF

J: TRBJ1-5
V: TRBV20-1
CDR3: CSARNAGTGGDYSNQPQHF

J: TRBJ1-5
V: TRBV5-6
CDR3: CASSYTRNQPQHF

J: TRBJ1-5
V: TRBV28
CDR3: CASRWDFNPGPQHF

J: TRBJ1-3
V: TRBV23-1
CDR3: CASSHNKGFTGNTIYF

J: TRBJ2-3
V: TRBV28
CDR3: CASSSTGVADTQYF

J: TRBJ1-6
V: TRBV18
CDR3: CASSTRDSHNSPLHF

J: TRBJ2-2
V: TRBV7-6
CDR3: CASSLLSGGAINTGELFF

J: TRBJ2-7
V: TRBV3-1
CDR3: CASSQTEPGGGFEQYF

J: TRBJ2-7
V: TRBV7-2
CDR3: CASSPTSGIYEQYF

J: TRBJ1-2
V: TRBV25-1
CDR3: CASSELGQGMVHYGYTF

J: TRBJ1-5
V: TRBV28
CDR3: CASSTWAVSNQPQHF

J: TRBJ2-5
V: TRBV20-1
CDR3: CSAPRGGETQYF

J: TRBJ2-7
V: TRBV7-3
CDR3: CASSLTRSSSYEQYF

J: TRBJ1-1
V: TRBV6-5
CDR3: CASRMGQGHEAFF

J: TRBJ1-6
V: TRBV7-8
CDR3: CASSLPHLGDSPLHF

J: TRBJ1-2
V: TRBV11-2
CDR3: CASSSPGQGASDYGYTF

J: TRBJ2-2
V: TRBV5-1
CDR3: CASSLEGRESGELFF

J: TRBJ2-2
V: TRBV5-1
CDR3: CASSLAGSATTGELFF

J: TRBJ1-5
V: TRBV10-3
CDR3: CAISLPGEHQPQHF

J: TRBJ2-5
V: TRBV5-1
CDR3: CASSWERARETQYF

J: TRBJ2-7
V: TRBV12-3/TRBV12-4
CDR3: CASSSPGTGGSYEQYF

J: TRBJ2-2
V: TRBV7-6
CDR3: CASRSDSRGTGELFF

J: TRBJ2-7
V: TRBV3-1
CDR3: CASSPLATTSGRSYEQYF

J: TRBJ1-3
V: TRBV15
CDR3: CATSRDRSGNTIYF

J: TRBJ1-1
V: TRBV9
CDR3: CASSVTGGPTEAFF

J: TRBJ1-2
V: TRBV27
CDR3: CASSFAGNYGYTF

J: TRBJ2-1
V: TRBV5-4
CDR3: CASSLERFEQFF

J: TRBJ2-1
V: TRBV9
CDR3: CASSPASRSSYNEQFF

J: TRBJ1-1
V: TRBV12-3/TRBV12-4
CDR3: CASTQGGAAFF

J: TRBJ1-2
V: TRBV5-6
CDR3: CASSLLAQGDYGYTF

J: TRBJ2-1
V: TRBV4-3
CDR3: CASSKRMGDYNEQFF

J: TRBJ2-7
V: TRBV20-1
CDR3: CSAYPTPFSYEQYF

J: TRBJ1-2
V: TRBV10-3
CDR3: CAITKAREDYGYTF

J: TRBJ2-1
V: TRBV29-1
CDR3: CSVAAGLGNEQFF

J: TRBJ1-6
V: TRBV18
CDR3: CASSPLNGARFSPLHF

J: TRBJ1-4
V: TRBV2
CDR3: CASSEADRDEKLFF

J: TRBJ1-2
V: TRBV4-2
CDR3: CASSDPSTGKVYGYTF

J: TRBJ1-1
V: TRBV12-3/TRBV12-4
CDR3: CASSYLTGDEAFF

J: TRBJ2-3
V: TRBV10-3
CDR3: CAISVARGTDTQYF

J: TRBJ2-1
V: TRBV20-1
CDR3: CSAHQLETRRSYNEQFF

J: TRBJ2-7
V: TRBV27
CDR3: CASSFFSGSVEQYF

J: TRBJ2-2
V: TRBV5-1
CDR3: CASSGILTSTGELFF

J: TRBJ1-1
V: TRBV18
CDR3: CASSPPEHTEAFF

J: TRBJ2-3
V: TRBV4-1
CDR3: CASSQVLQPSTDTQYF

J: TRBJ2-5
V: TRBV19
CDR3: CASTFTYSGETQYF

J: TRBJ2-7
V: TRBV30
CDR3: CAWGGQSYEQYF